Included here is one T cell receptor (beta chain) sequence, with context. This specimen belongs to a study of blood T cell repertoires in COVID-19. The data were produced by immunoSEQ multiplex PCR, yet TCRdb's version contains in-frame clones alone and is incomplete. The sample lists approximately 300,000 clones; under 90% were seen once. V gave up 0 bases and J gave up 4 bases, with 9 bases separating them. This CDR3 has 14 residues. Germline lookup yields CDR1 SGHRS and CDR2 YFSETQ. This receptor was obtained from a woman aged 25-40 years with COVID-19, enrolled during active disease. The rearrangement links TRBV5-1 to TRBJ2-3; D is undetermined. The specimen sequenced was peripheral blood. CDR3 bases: TGCGCCAGCAGCTTGGATCAGATGCCAGATACGCAGTATTTT. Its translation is CASSLDQMPDTQYF. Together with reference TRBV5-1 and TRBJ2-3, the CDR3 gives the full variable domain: KAGVTQTPRYLIKTRGQQVTLSCSPISGHRSVSWYQQTPGQGLQFLFEYFSETQRNKGNFPGRFSGRQFSNSRSEMNVSTLELGDSALYLCASSLDQMPDTQYFGPGTRLTVL.